The 23 T cell receptor beta chains reported below all come from one sample, sequenced in a study of shared clonotypes between healthy human individuals. Positively selected for CCR7, the CD45RO-negative cells used as naive CD8 cells excluded terminally differentiated effector memory CD45RA+ cells. Repertoires were generated with immunoSEQ multiplex PCR, while TCRdb's copy carries only in-frame clones and drops some. Altogether around 2,000,000 clones are present, 85% to 95% being singletons, with the ten largest covering roughly 1.7%. Sequencing was carried out using naive CD8+ T cells from PBMCs. These receptors all come from a man younger than 35 in good health. Some clones in this sample may be carry-over from other donors' samples.

The chain recombines TRBV19 with TRBJ2-1; 9 bases map to TRBD2. V shed 3 bases and J 2 bases; nucleotides not matched to a gene: 5. The CDR3 extends over 16 amino acids. Germline V gene data show CDR1 as LNHDA and CDR2 as SQIVND (reference sequence). The CDR3 is CASSINGGRAYNEQFF. The CDR3 coding sequence is TGTGCCAGTAGTATTAATGGCGGGAGGGCCTACAATGAGCAGTTCTTC.

The V call is TRBV4-3, the J call TRBJ1-1, with D unresolved. The V gene's germline CDR1 is LGHNA and CDR2 YSLEER. Trimming shortened V by 0 bases and J by 1 base, and 15 bases separated the two germline ends. The CDR3 length is 17 residues. The CDR3 loop reads CASSQDPLGNANTEAFF. CDR3 bases: TGCGCCAGCAGCCAAGATCCGTTGGGCAATGCGAACACTGAAGCTTTCTTT.

Here the CDR3 reads CASSGGRGTNYEQYF. DNA of the CDR3: TGTGCCAGCTCTGGGGGACGCGGGACCAATTACGAGCAGTACTTC. This chain uses TRBV18 with TRBJ2-7; TRBD2 is a possible D gene (6 bases). CDR3 length equals 15 residues. Trimming pared 6 bases from V and 4 bases from J, leaving 19 bases between. From germline, CDR1 is KGHSH and CDR2 LQKENI.

CDR3 amino acids: CASSPNRAYQPQHF. The CDR3 DNA follows: TGTGCCAGCAGCCCAAACAGGGCCTATCAGCCCCAGCATTTT. The chain has TRBV11-3 and TRBJ1-5; tentatively, D is TRBD1 (6 bases). Per the germline V gene, CDR1 is SGHNT and CDR2 is YENEEA. The V and J ends lost 5 bases and 5 bases respectively, with 13 bases between them. The CDR3 extends over 14 amino acids.

This chain links TRBV13 with TRBJ2-7, with 11 bases that match TRBD1. The V gene's germline CDR1 is PRHDT and CDR2 FYEKMQ (reference sequence). The CDR3 has 14 residues. V was pared by 5 bases and J by 5 bases, with 5 bases of the junction left unmatched. The DNA of the CDR3 is TGTGCCAGCAGCGCCGGACAGGGGGCACACGAGCAGTACTTC. This codes for CASSAGQGAHEQYF.

The chain carries TRBV29-1 and TRBJ1-2; D call uncertain. Germline-derived CDR1 and CDR2 are SQVTM and ANQGSEA. The V and J ends lost 3 bases and 4 bases respectively, with 9 bases between them. The CDR3 length is 12 residues. The CDR3 DNA reads TGCAGCGTTGACTCGACGGTCTATGGCTACACCTTC. Translation gives CSVDSTVYGYTF.

The V gene is TRBV6-5, the J gene TRBJ2-7; possibly TRBD1 for D (5 bases). Trimming pared 1 base from V and 5 bases from J, leaving 9 bases between. This CDR3 is 13 amino acids long. Germline V gene lookup returns CDR1 MNHEY and CDR2 SVGAGI. The CDR3 spells CASSYFQGNEQYF. The CDR3 DNA sequence: TGTGCCAGCAGTTACTTTCAGGGAAACGAGCAGTACTTC.

A word on this clone: Additional DNA sequences in this sample encode the identical CDR3. The rearrangement links TRBV27 to TRBJ2-7; D might be TRBD1 (6 bases). Germline V gene lookup returns CDR1 MNHEY and CDR2 SMNVEV (reference sequence). The CDR3 runs 13 residues. V lost 2 bases to trimming and J lost 3 bases, with 8 bases between them. CDR3 in amino acids: CASSLQGSYEQYF. The CDR3 nucleotides are TGTGCCAGCAGTTTACAGGGGAGCTACGAGCAGTACTTC.

The chain carries TRBV27 and TRBJ1-5; D is ambiguous. The CDR3 has 13 amino acids. The V gene's germline CDR1 is MNHEY and CDR2 SMNVEV (reference sequence). V lost 2 bases and J 7 bases, leaving 9 bases between the germline ends. CDR3 loop: CASSLGLGQPQHF. In DNA form, the CDR3 reads TGTGCCAGCAGTTTAGGACTGGGGCAGCCCCAGCATTTT.

The V call is TRBV27, the J call TRBJ2-7, with TRBD2 matching 9 bases. CDR1 and CDR2 from the germline V gene are MNHEY and SMNVEV (reference sequence). The CDR3 runs 18 residues. V was pared by 2 bases and J by 5 bases, with 16 bases of the junction left unmatched. CDR3 amino acids: CASSLREFRREGVHEQYF. The CDR3 DNA is TGTGCCAGCAGTTTAAGGGAATTTAGGCGGGAGGGCGTCCACGAGCAGTACTTC.

The chain employs TRBV27 and TRBJ1-3; unclear D gene. Trimming took off 6 bases at V and 1 base at J, with 10 bases between the two ends. The CDR3 totals 14 residues. Germline CDR1 and CDR2: MNHEY and SMNVEV (reference sequence). CDR3 loop: CASRGYESGNTIYF. For the CDR3, the DNA is TGTGCCAGCAGGGGCTACGAATCTGGAAACACCATATATTTT.

J is TRBJ1-2 and V is TRBV29-1, with TRBD1 as a possible D gene (6 bases). This CDR3 spans 12 amino acids. Germline CDR1 SQVTM, CDR2 ANQGSEA. The V end was cut by 4 bases, the J end by 8 bases, with 14 bases between. CDR3 amino acids: CSVVGGRLGYTF. CDR3 in DNA: TGCAGCGTTGTAGGGGGACGATTAGGCTACACCTTC.

About this clone itself: The identical CDR3 is also encoded by other nucleotide sequences in the sample. The V call is TRBV5-6, the J call TRBJ2-7, with 8 bases identical to TRBD1. V lost 0 bases to trimming and J lost 3 bases; unmatched junction nucleotides: 2. CDR1 and CDR2 from the germline V gene are SGHDT and YYEEEE. This CDR3 spans 14 amino acids. For the CDR3, the DNA is TGTGCCAGCAGCTTGGGGACAGGGAACTACGAGCAGTACTTC. Amino acid sequence: CASSLGTGNYEQYF.

This sequence joins TRBV7-9 and TRBJ2-1; unclear D gene. V lost 1 base and J lost 5, with 6 bases in between. The CDR3 covers 13 residues. Germline CDR1 reads SEHNR; CDR2 reads FQNEAQ (reference sequence). In nucleotides, the CDR3 is TGTGCCAGCAGCTTAGGACATGACAATGAGCAGTTCTTC. It yields the protein CASSLGHDNEQFF.

The rearrangement joins TRBV19 to TRBJ2-7; D is possibly TRBD1 (6 bases). This CDR3 comprises 14 residues. CDR1 and CDR2 (germline): LNHDA, SQIVND (reference sequence). V lost 6 bases, J lost 2 bases, and 14 bases lay in between. CDR3 sequence: CASSPRTAAYEQYF. CDR3 coding DNA: TGTGCCAGTAGCCCCCGGACAGCTGCCTACGAGCAGTACTTC.

The CDR3 DNA reads as TGTGCCAGCAGTCCCCCCAGACAGGAGTCGCGTGGCTACACCTTC. This encodes CASSPPRQESRGYTF. The gene calls are TRBV27 and TRBJ1-2, with D possibly TRBD1 on 6 matching bases. V gave up 5 bases and J gave up 7 bases, with 20 bases separating them. Germline CDR1 reads MNHEY; CDR2 reads SMNVEV (reference sequence). This CDR3 contains 15 residues.

This chain joins TRBV28 and TRBJ2-7; possibly TRBD2 for D (6 bases). Germline V lookup: CDR1 MDHEN, CDR2 SYDVKM. V lost 6 bases, J lost 3 bases, and 18 bases lay in between. The CDR3 loop spans 15 amino acids. CDR3 coding DNA: TGTGCCAGCAGCCCCCCAGCCGGGAGCTTCTACGAGCAGTACTTC. Protein product: CASSPPAGSFYEQYF.

In this sample, this clone turned up a few times. The gene calls are TRBV10-3 and TRBJ1-5, with D tentatively TRBD1 (6 bases). CDR1 and CDR2 from the germline V gene are ENHRY and SYGVKD. V lost 6 bases and J lost 4, with 13 bases in between. This CDR3 has 14 amino acids. The CDR3 nucleotides read TGTGCCATCAGAGATGGACAGCTGAATCAGCCCCAGCATTTT. This sequence encodes CAIRDGQLNQPQHF.

V is TRBV6-1 and J is TRBJ1-4; TRBD1 agrees at 7 bases. Germline trimming cut 4 bases from V and 4 bases from J; bases unmatched to any gene: 6. Germline CDR1 MNHNS, CDR2 SASEGT. CDR3 size: 15 residues. CDR3 region: CASSGVTGINEKLFF. The CDR3 DNA follows: TGTGCCAGCAGTGGGGTGACAGGGATTAATGAAAAACTGTTTTTT.

The V gene is TRBV28, the J gene TRBJ2-1, with D unresolved. The germline V gene encodes CDR1 MDHEN and CDR2 SYDVKM. The CDR3 consists of 12 residues. Trimming removed 5 bases at V and 6 bases at J, with 8 bases between. CDR3 amino acids: CASSPAINEQFF. CDR3 nucleotide sequence: TGTGCCAGCAGTCCAGCTATCAATGAGCAGTTCTTC.

J is TRBJ2-7 and V is TRBV5-6; 10 bases align to TRBD2. This CDR3 is built from 14 residues. The V and J ends lost 1 base and 3 bases, in that order; junction bases with no gene match: 1. The V gene's germline CDR1 is SGHDT and CDR2 YYEEEE. The CDR3 region has the DNA TGTGCCAGCAGCTTGCTAGCGGGGGACTACGAGCAGTACTTC. Residues: CASSLLAGDYEQYF.

V is TRBV9 and J is TRBJ1-2; unclear D gene. Looked up from germline, CDR1 is SGDLS and CDR2 is YYNGEE. The CDR3 sequence is 14 residues long. V lost 4 bases and J lost 4, with 14 bases in between. Written as DNA, the CDR3 is TGTGCCAGCAGCCTTGGGCCCTTGCGCTATGGCTACACCTTC. Translated: CASSLGPLRYGYTF.

The chain recombines TRBV6-6 with TRBJ2-7; 8 positions agree with TRBD2. The CDR3 runs to 14 residues. V shed 4 bases, J shed 6 bases, and the junction held 8 bases outside the gene matches. Germline CDR1 MNHNY, CDR2 SVGAGI (reference sequence). The CDR3 region is CASSSGGGRGEQYF. The CDR3 bases are TGTGCCAGCAGTTCCGGGGGGGGGAGAGGCGAGCAGTACTTC.